What follows is one T cell receptor beta chain and its context. The source of the sample is a study of Ad26.COV2.S vaccination and SARS-CoV-2 variants. Sequencing was performed with immunoSEQ multiplex PCR; in TCRdb, only in-frame clones are kept and a portion is missing. This sample has about 39,000 clones, with 83% found just once. CDR1 is SGHRS, CDR2 YFSETQ, per germline. The J segment lost 5 bases and the V segment lost 0 bases, leaving 9 bases of the junction unmatched. There are 17 residues in the CDR3. V is TRBV5-1 and J is TRBJ2-5; 11 bases map to TRBD2. This sequence was found in a human donor who had recovered from COVID-19. Sequencing used peripheral blood, obtained after recovery from COVID-19. The CDR3 DNA follows: TGCGCCAGCAGCTTGGGTAGTACTAGCGGGAGCCAGGAGACCCAGTACTTC. As protein: CASSLGSTSGSQETQYF.